The 29 T cell receptor beta chains reported below all come from one sample, sequenced in a study of blood T cells in healthy people across ages (dated by TCRdb to 2013 to 2016). To prepare the library, 5' RACE was applied. Sequencing instrument: Illumina HiSeq 2500. The second PCR ran for about 7 to 11 cycles and used a J-beta primer mix along with a sample-barcoded 5' primer. The raw public reads went through TCRdb reprocessing: fastp at Q25, MiXCR clone calling, in-frame beta chains kept. Each CDR3 protein appears once, grouped with its most common genes and DNA. The sample contains over 500,000 distinct CDR3 sequences, about 51% of them found a single time. Approximately 13% of the sample is in the top ten clones. The specimen was blood. These receptors were taken from an elderly woman in good health.

V usage is TRBV12-3 or TRBV12-4 and J usage is TRBJ2-7, with D perhaps TRBD1 (5 bases). CDR3 length: 16 amino acids. Trimming pared 1 base from V and 2 bases from J, leaving 15 bases between. The CDR3 nucleotides read TGTGCCAGCAGTTTAGGGACAAGGGGTCGGCCCTACGAGCAGTACTTC. Translation: CASSLGTRGRPYEQYF.

This chain links TRBV30 with TRBJ2-1; 9 bases line up with TRBD2. The germline V gene has CDR1 GTSNPN and CDR2 SVGIG (reference sequence). The junction had 12 bases not matched to a gene; V was cut back by 8 bases and J by 7 bases. The CDR3 has 14 residues. This CDR3 is CAARYRLAVNEQFF. CDR3 nucleotide sequence: TGTGCCGCTAGGTACCGACTAGCGGTAAATGAGCAGTTCTTC.

This clonotype was detected ten times or more. The chain links TRBV7-9 to TRBJ1-1; TRBD1 might be the D (5 bases). The CDR3 runs 13 residues. Germline CDR1 and CDR2: SEHNR and FQNEAQ (reference sequence). Trimming removed 5 bases from V and 5 bases from J, with 12 bases in between. The CDR3 nucleotides read TGTGCCAGCAGCGTATTCGGGGGGACTGAAGCTTTCTTT. This codes for CASSVFGGTEAFF.

The DNA of the CDR3 is TGTGCTAGTGGTGCGGCAGACACAGATACGCAGTATTTT. It is translated as CASGAADTDTQYF. The chain employs TRBV12-5 and TRBJ2-3; no definite D call. CDR1 and CDR2 (germline): LGHNT, FRNRAP. There are 13 residues in the CDR3. V was pared by 5 bases and J by 2 bases, with 8 bases between.

In the case of this clonotype: A much larger clone differs from this one at a single base, so this may be a read error. The chain carries TRBV5-1 and TRBJ2-5; 11 bases match TRBD2. Germline trimming cut 4 bases from V and 11 bases from J; bases unmatched to any gene: 13. This CDR3 has 15 amino acids. Germline V CDR1 and CDR2: SGHRS, YFSETQ. CDR3 bases: TGCGCCAGCAGCAAGACTAGCGGGAAGTACAATGAGCAGTACTTC. This encodes CASSKTSGKYNEQYF.

The chain carries TRBV7-9 and TRBJ2-7; 9 bases are a match to TRBD1. The J call may be in error: the DNA end matches TRBJ2-4 better. Germline V gene sequence: CDR1 SEHNR, CDR2 FQNEAQ (reference sequence). The CDR3 length is 14 residues. The CDR3 nucleotides read TGTGCCAGCGACTATTCTGGGACAGGGAACATTCAGTACTTC. Its translation is CASDYSGTGNIQYF.

The genes are TRBV10-3 and TRBJ2-5; 7 nucleotides agree with TRBD2. Germline lookup yields CDR1 ENHRY and CDR2 SYGVKD. Trimming at V came to 10 bases and at J to 2 bases, leaving 10 bases not matched to a gene. The CDR3 runs to 14 residues. The CDR3 loop is CATGVSGAQETQYF. CDR3 nucleotide sequence: TGTGCCACTGGTGTAAGCGGGGCACAAGAGACCCAGTACTTC.

This sequence joins TRBV27 and TRBJ1-1; 7 nucleotides agree with TRBD1. The germline V gene encodes CDR1 MNHEY and CDR2 SMNVEV (reference sequence). The CDR3 loop spans 18 amino acids. Trimming at V came to 6 bases and at J to 1 base, leaving 17 bases not matched to a gene. The CDR3 coding sequence is TGTGCCAGCAGAAAGGCGTGGGACAGTGGGGAGGGGAACACTGAAGCTTTCTTT. It specifies CASRKAWDSGEGNTEAFF.

This chain connects TRBV5-1 to TRBJ1-2, with D perhaps matching TRBD1 (6 bases). Germline loops: CDR1 SGHRS, CDR2 YFSETQ. The CDR3 is 14 amino acids. Trimming pared 7 bases from V and 5 bases from J, leaving 18 bases between. The CDR3 protein is CASGPAGEGYGYTF. CDR3 sequence (DNA): TGCGCCAGCGGCCCGGCAGGGGAGGGGTATGGCTACACCTTC.

This clonotype came up a few times. This chain uses TRBV15 with TRBJ1-2; no clear D. CDR1 and CDR2 from the germline V gene are LNHNV and YYDKDF (reference sequence). The CDR3 runs to 15 residues. V lost 1 base to trimming and J lost 5 bases, with 14 bases between them. This chain's CDR3 is CATSRAAGSGYGYTF. The CDR3 region has the DNA TGTGCCACCAGCAGAGCCGCAGGCTCCGGGTATGGCTACACCTTC.

The J gene is TRBJ2-5, the V gene TRBV6-6, with 10 bases identical to TRBD2. Germline values: CDR1 MNHNY, CDR2 SVGAGI (reference sequence). With 6 bases clipped from V and 2 bases from J, the junction kept 6 bases outside the gene matches. CDR3 length: 15 amino acids. The CDR3 coding sequence is TGTGCCAGCAGGGGGACTAGCGCCTCACAAGAGACCCAGTACTTC. Translating it yields CASRGTSASQETQYF.

This clonotype was detected only a few times. The chain couples TRBV5-6 to TRBJ2-1; the D is unclear. Trimming cost V 3 bases and J 3 bases, with 16 bases left between them. CDR1 SGHDT and CDR2 YYEEEE come from the germline V gene. The CDR3 is 16 amino acids. The CDR3 nucleotides read TGTGCCAGCAGCTCCGACTGGCGGAGACTCTACAATGAGCAGTTCTTC. This gives the protein CASSSDWRRLYNEQFF.

The gene calls are TRBV7-2 and TRBJ2-4, with TRBD2 as a possible D gene (6 bases). Germline V lookup: CDR1 SGHTA, CDR2 FQGNSA. Between the trimmed V and J ends, which lost 0 bases and 6 bases, there was a span of 15 bases. The CDR3 has 16 residues. The CDR3 DNA follows: TGTGCCAGCAGCTTAGCGGGAGGCACCCTCGGAAACATTCAGTACTTC. Its protein is CASSLAGGTLGNIQYF.

The gene calls are TRBV4-2 and TRBJ2-1; maybe TRBD2 (5 bases). Trimming took off 5 bases at V and 7 bases at J, with 12 bases between the two ends. There are 13 residues in the CDR3. CDR1 LGHNA and CDR2 YNFKEQ come from the germline V gene. In DNA form, the CDR3 reads TGTGCCAGCAGCGGGAGTAGCTGGAATGAGCAGTTCTTC. Protein sequence: CASSGSSWNEQFF.

This clonotype was seen a handful of times. The V gene is TRBV5-1, the J gene TRBJ2-7, with D perhaps TRBD1 (5 bases). The J call could be wrong; TRBJ2-4 is a better fit for the DNA end. The germline gives CDR1 SGHRS, CDR2 YFSETQ. This CDR3 has 13 residues. The CDR3 sequence is CASSVEGADIQYF. CDR3 coding DNA: TGCGCCAGCAGCGTGGAAGGGGCGGACATTCAGTACTTC.

This clonotype has at least ten counts. The chain links TRBV27 to TRBJ2-5; TRBD2 might be the D (5 bases). The assigned J gene may be wrong: the sequence end matches TRBJ2-7 better. The CDR3 is 12 residues long. Germline CDR1 and CDR2: MNHEY and SMNVEV (reference sequence). The CDR3 nucleotides read TGTGCCAGCAGTTTATTCGGGGACGAGCAGTACTTC. This translates into CASSLFGDEQYF.

This clonotype was observed at least ten times. V gene TRBV10-1 combines with J gene TRBJ2-1; no clear D. Germline assignment: CDR1 WNHNN and CDR2 SYGVQD (reference sequence). V was clipped by 4 bases and J by 8 bases, with 15 bases between them. The length of the CDR3 is 14 residues. The CDR3 protein is CASSALKDSDEQFF. As DNA, the CDR3 is TGCGCCAGCAGTGCTTTAAAAGATTCTGATGAGCAGTTCTTC.

The genes are TRBV3-1 and TRBJ2-5; 7 positions agree with TRBD2. Trimming removed 1 base from V and 2 bases from J; junction bases left unmatched: 4. The CDR3 runs to 15 residues. CDR1 and CDR2 (germline): LGHDT, YNNKEL (reference sequence). The CDR3: CASSQGGGWQETQYF. CDR3 DNA sequence: TGTGCCAGCAGCCAAGGGGGGGGTTGGCAAGAGACCCAGTACTTC.

Concerning this clonotype: A read error may be the cause here, since a much bigger clone is one base away. V is TRBV5-1 and J is TRBJ2-3; D is undetermined. Germline V CDR1 and CDR2: SGHRS, YFSETQ. The CDR3 runs 12 residues. This chain's CDR3 is CASSFASDAQYF. As DNA, the CDR3 is TGCGCCAGCAGCTTCGCGTCAGATGCGCAGTATTTT.

The chain uses TRBV15 and TRBJ2-1; D may be TRBD2 (5 bases). The V and J ends lost 9 bases and 9 bases respectively, with 27 bases between them. This CDR3 comprises 16 residues. Germline lookup yields CDR1 LNHNV and CDR2 YYDKDF (reference sequence). For the CDR3, the DNA is TGTGCCACAACCACCACCTGGACGGCGCCGGGAAGTGAGCAGTTCTTC. This codes for CATTTTWTAPGSEQFF.

This clonotype was recorded many times. The chain has TRBV5-1 and TRBJ1-6, with TRBD1 identical over 8 bases. The V gene end was trimmed by 1 base and the J gene end by 7 bases; junction bases not matched to a gene: 4. This CDR3 contains 15 residues. CDR1 SGHRS and CDR2 YFSETQ come from the germline V gene. The CDR3 sequence is CASSLIGQGNSPLHF. CDR3 in DNA: TGCGCCAGCAGCTTGATCGGACAGGGAAATTCACCCCTCCACTTT.

The chain joins TRBV27 to TRBJ2-3, with D perhaps TRBD2 (6 bases). V was pared by 5 bases and J by 4 bases, with 13 bases between. The length of the CDR3 is 14 residues. Germline V gives CDR1 MNHEY, CDR2 SMNVEV (reference sequence). The CDR3 spells CASSVVLAADTQYF. The CDR3 DNA follows: TGTGCCAGCAGTGTAGTACTAGCAGCAGATACGCAGTATTTT.

Remarks on this clonotype: Being one base from a much bigger clone, this may be a read error. The V and J genes are TRBV5-1 and TRBJ2-1, with 8 positions matching TRBD1. The germline V gene encodes CDR1 SGHRS and CDR2 YFSETQ. After removal of 4 bases from V and 8 bases from J, the junction contained 8 bases not matched to a gene. This CDR3 comprises 14 residues. The DNA of the CDR3 is TGCGCCAGCAGCGTGGGCGGGACAGGCGATGAGCAGTTCTTC. It codes for CASSVGGTGDEQFF.

This clonotype was picked up one time. The rearrangement uses TRBV5-1 and TRBJ1-1, with TRBD1 as a possible D gene (5 bases). The CDR3 sequence is 15 residues long. V lost 3 bases to trimming and J lost 1 base, with 13 bases between them. The germline CDR1 and CDR2 sequences are SGHRS and YFSETQ. The CDR3 coding sequence is TGCGCCAGCAGCTCATATCCCAGGGAGAACACTGAAGCTTTCTTT. Protein: CASSSYPRENTEAFF.

In this sample, this clonotype turned up many times. The gene calls are TRBV9 and TRBJ1-2; TRBD1 matches 7 bases. V trimming: 4 bases; J trimming: 7 bases; junction bases outside the gene matches: 10. CDR3 length: 14 residues. In germline, CDR1 is SGDLS, CDR2 YYNGEE. CDR3 in amino acids: CASSQEEGALGYTF. Here the CDR3 DNA reads TGTGCCAGCAGCCAGGAGGAGGGGGCGCTTGGCTACACCTTC.

V is TRBV28 and J is TRBJ2-7; D might be TRBD2 (6 bases). V lost 7 bases, J lost 4 bases, and 14 bases lay in between. The CDR3 runs 13 residues. The V gene's germline CDR1 is MDHEN and CDR2 SYDVKM. The CDR3 region has the DNA TGTGCCAGCACCCCGGGGGTAGGATACGAGCAGTACTTC. Protein product: CASTPGVGYEQYF. Using reference TRBV28 and TRBJ2-7 for the parts outside the CDR3, the full variable domain is DVKVTQSSRYLVKRTGEKVFLECVQDMDHENMFWYRQDPGLGLRLIYFSYDVKMKEKGDIPEGYSVSREKKERFSLILESASTNQTSMYLCASTPGVGYEQYFGPGTRLTVT.

This clonotype came up many times. This chain uses TRBV6-5 with TRBJ2-3; D is unresolved. CDR1 is MNHEY, CDR2 SVGAGI, per germline. The ends were cut back, 10 bases at V and 4 bases at J, with 15 bases in the middle. CDR3 size: 13 residues. The CDR3 spells CATRNGFSDTQYF. CDR3 nucleotide sequence: TGTGCCACCAGAAATGGGTTTTCAGATACGCAGTATTTT.

V gene TRBV28 combines with J gene TRBJ2-3, with 13 bases that match TRBD2. This CDR3 is built from 16 residues. V lost 0 bases and J lost 9; bases outside the gene matches: 6. Germline values: CDR1 MDHEN, CDR2 SYDVKM. CDR3 loop: CASSLWTSGRSETQYF. The CDR3 DNA sequence: TGTGCCAGCAGTTTATGGACTAGCGGGAGGTCCGAAACGCAGTATTTT. Variable domain in full (rest from reference TRBV28 and TRBJ2-3): DVKVTQSSRYLVKRTGEKVFLECVQDMDHENMFWYRQDPGLGLRLIYFSYDVKMKEKGDIPEGYSVSREKKERFSLILESASTNQTSMYLCASSLWTSGRSETQYFGPGTRLTVL.

The chain combines TRBV19 with TRBJ2-7; D remains ambiguous. There are 13 residues in the CDR3. Trimming removed 7 bases from V and 2 bases from J, with 12 bases in between. Germline CDR1 is LNHDA and CDR2 is SQIVND (reference sequence). CDR3 sequence (DNA): TGTGCCAGTACCCGAACGTCCCCCTACGAGCAGTACTTC. It specifies CASTRTSPYEQYF.